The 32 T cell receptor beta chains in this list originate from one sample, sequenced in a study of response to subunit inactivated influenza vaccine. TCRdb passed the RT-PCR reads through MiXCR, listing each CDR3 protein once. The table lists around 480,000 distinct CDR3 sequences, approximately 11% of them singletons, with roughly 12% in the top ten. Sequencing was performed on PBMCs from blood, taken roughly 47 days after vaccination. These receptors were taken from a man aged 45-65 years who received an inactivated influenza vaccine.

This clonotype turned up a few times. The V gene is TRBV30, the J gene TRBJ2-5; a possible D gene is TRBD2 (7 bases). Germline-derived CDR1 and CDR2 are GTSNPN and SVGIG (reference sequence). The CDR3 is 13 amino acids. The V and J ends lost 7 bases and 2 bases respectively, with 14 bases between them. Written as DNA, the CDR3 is TGTGCCTTTAAGGGGAGGGGGCAAGAGACCCAGTACTTC. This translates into CAFKGRGQETQYF.

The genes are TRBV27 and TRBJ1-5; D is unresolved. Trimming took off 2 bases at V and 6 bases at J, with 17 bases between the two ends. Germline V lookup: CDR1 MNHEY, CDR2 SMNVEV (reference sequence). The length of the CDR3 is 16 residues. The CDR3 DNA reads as TGTGCCAGCAGTTTAGAGGGAGCCCGAAAGGCTCAGCCCCAGCATTTT. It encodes CASSLEGARKAQPQHF.

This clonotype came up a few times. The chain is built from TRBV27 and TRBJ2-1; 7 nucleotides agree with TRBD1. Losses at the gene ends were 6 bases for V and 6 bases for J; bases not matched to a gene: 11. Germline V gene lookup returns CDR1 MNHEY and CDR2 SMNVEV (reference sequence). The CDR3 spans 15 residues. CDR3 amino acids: CASSWGTAPTNEQFF. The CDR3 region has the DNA TGTGCCAGCAGCTGGGGGACAGCACCAACCAATGAGCAGTTCTTC.

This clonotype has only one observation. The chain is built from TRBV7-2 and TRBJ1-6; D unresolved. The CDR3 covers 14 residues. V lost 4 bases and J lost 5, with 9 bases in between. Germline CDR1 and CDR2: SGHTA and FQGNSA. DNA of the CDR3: TGTGCCAGCAGCTCGTGGGTGGATAATTCACCCCTCCACTTT. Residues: CASSSWVDNSPLHF.

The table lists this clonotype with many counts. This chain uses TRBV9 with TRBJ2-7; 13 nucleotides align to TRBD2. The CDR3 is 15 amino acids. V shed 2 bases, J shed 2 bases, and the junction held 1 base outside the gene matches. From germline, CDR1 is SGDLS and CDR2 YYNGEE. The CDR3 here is CASSVGTSGAYEQYF. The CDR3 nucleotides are TGTGCCAGCAGCGTCGGGACTAGCGGGGCCTACGAGCAGTACTTC.

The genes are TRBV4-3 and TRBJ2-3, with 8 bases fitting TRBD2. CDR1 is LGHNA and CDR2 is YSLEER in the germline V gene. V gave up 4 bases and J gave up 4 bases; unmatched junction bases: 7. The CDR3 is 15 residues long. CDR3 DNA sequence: TGCGCCAGCAGCCCAAGAGCGGGAGCCCCAGATACGCAGTATTTT. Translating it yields CASSPRAGAPDTQYF.

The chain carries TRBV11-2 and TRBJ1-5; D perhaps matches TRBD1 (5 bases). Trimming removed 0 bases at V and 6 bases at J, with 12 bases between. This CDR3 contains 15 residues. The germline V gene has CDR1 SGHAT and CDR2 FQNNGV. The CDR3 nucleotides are TGTGCCAGCAGCTTAGATGGGGCCTACAGTCAGCCCCAGCATTTT. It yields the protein CASSLDGAYSQPQHF.

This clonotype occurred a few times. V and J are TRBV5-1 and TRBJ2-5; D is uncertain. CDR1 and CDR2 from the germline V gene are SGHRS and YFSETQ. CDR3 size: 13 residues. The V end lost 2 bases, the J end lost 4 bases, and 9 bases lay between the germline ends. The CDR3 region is CASSFQAGETQYF. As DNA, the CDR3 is TGCGCCAGCAGCTTCCAGGCTGGAGAGACCCAGTACTTC.

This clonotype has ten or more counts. As DNA, the CDR3 is TGCGCCAGCAGCTTGGCCAAGCGGGAGGAGCAGTTCTTC. Translation gives CASSLAKREEQFF. This chain joins TRBV5-1 and TRBJ2-1; TRBD2 aligns across 8 bases. CDR3 length equals 13 residues. Germline V gene sequence: CDR1 SGHRS, CDR2 YFSETQ. Trimming removed 0 bases from V and 10 bases from J; junction bases left unmatched: 3.

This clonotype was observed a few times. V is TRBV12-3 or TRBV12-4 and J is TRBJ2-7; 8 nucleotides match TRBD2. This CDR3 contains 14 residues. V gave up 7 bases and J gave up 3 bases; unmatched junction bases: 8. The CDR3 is CASTPGLDNYEQYF. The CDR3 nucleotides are TGTGCCAGCACCCCGGGACTAGATAACTACGAGCAGTACTTC.

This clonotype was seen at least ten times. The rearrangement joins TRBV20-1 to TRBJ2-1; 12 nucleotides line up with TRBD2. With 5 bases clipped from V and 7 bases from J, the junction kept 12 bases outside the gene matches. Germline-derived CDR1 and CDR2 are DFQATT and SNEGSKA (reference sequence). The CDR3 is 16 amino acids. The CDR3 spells CSAGRLAGDITNEQFF. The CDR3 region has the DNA TGCAGTGCTGGAAGACTAGCGGGAGATATAACGAATGAGCAGTTCTTC.

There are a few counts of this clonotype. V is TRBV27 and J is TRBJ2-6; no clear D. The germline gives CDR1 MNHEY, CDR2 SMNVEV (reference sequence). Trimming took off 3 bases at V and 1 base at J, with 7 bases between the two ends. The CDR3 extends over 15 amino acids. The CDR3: CASSFGLSGANVLTF. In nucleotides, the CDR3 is TGTGCCAGCAGTTTCGGCTTGTCTGGGGCCAACGTCCTGACTTTC.

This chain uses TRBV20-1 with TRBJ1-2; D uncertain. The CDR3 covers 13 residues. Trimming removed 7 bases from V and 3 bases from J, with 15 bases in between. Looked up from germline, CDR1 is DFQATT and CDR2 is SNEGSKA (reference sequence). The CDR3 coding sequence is TGCAGTGTAGGCTCAGACCTTTACTATGGCTACACCTTC. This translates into CSVGSDLYYGYTF.

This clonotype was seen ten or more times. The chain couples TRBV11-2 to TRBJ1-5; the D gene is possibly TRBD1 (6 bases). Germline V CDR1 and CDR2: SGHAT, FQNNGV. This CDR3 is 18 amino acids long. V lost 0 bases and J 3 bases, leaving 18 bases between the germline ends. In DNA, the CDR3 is TGTGCCAGCAGCTTAGAAGCGTACAGGGACTCCTTCAATCAGCCCCAGCATTTT. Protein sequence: CASSLEAYRDSFNQPQHF.

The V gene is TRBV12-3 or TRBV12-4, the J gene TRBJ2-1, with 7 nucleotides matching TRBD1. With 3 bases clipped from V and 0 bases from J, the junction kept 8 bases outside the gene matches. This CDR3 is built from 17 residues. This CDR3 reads CASSFSPGQRSYNEQFF. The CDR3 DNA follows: TGTGCCAGCAGTTTTTCCCCGGGACAGCGCTCCTACAATGAGCAGTTCTTC.

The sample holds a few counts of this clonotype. The CDR3: CASSELGADTQYF. The CDR3 DNA reads TGTGCCAGCAGTGAGCTAGGGGCAGATACGCAGTATTTT. V usage is TRBV27 and J usage is TRBJ2-3, with D maybe TRBD1 (5 bases). Germline V gene data show CDR1 as MNHEY and CDR2 as SMNVEV (reference sequence). The CDR3 is 13 amino acids. The V end lost 5 bases, the J end lost 4 bases, and 10 bases lay between the germline ends.

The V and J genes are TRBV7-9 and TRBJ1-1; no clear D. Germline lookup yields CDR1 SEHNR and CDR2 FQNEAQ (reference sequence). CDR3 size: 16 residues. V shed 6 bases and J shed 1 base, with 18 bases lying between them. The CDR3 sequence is CASRYRVKEENTEAFF. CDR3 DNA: TGTGCCAGCAGATATAGGGTGAAGGAAGAGAACACTGAAGCTTTCTTT.

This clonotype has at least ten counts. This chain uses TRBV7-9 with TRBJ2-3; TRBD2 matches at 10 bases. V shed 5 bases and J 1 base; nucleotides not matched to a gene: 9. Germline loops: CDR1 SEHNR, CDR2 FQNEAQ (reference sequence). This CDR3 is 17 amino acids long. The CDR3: CASSPPGLAIGTDTQYF. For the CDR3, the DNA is TGTGCCAGCAGCCCTCCGGGACTAGCGATCGGCACAGATACGCAGTATTTT. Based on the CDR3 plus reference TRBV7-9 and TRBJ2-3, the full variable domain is DTGVSQNPRHKITKRGQNVTFRCDPISEHNRLYWYRQTLGQGPEFLTYFQNEAQLEKSRLLSDRFSAERPKGSFSTLEIQRTEQGDSAMYLCASSPPGLAIGTDTQYFGPGTRLTVL.

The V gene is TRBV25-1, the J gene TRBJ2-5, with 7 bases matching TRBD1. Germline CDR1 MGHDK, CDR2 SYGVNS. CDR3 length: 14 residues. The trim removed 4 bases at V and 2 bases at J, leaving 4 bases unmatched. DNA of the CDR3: TGTGCCAGCAGTGCAGGGGGTTGGCAAGAGACCCAGTACTTC. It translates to CASSAGGWQETQYF. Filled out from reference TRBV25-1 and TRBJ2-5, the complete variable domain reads EADIYQTPRYLVIGTGKKITLECSQTMGHDKMYWYQQDPGMELHLIHYSYGVNSTEKGDLSSESTVSRIRTEHFPLTLESARPSHTSQYLCASSAGGWQETQYFGPGTRLLVL.

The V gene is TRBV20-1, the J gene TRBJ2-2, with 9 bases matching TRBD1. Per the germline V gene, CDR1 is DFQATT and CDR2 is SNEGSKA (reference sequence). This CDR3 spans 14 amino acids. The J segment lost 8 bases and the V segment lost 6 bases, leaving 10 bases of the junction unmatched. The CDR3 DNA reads TGCAGTGCCCAAAGGGGACAGGGTCGTGGGGAGCTGTTTTTT. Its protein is CSAQRGQGRGELFF.

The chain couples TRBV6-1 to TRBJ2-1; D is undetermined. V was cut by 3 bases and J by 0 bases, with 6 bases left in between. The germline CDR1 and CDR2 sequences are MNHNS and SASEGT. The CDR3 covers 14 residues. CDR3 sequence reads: CASSDSYSYNEQFF. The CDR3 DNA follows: TGTGCCAGCAGTGATTCTTACTCCTACAATGAGCAGTTCTTC.

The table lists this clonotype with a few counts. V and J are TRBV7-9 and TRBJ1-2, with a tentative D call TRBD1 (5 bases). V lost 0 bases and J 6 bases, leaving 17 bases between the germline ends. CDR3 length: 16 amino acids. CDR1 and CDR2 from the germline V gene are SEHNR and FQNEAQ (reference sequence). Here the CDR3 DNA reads TGTGCCAGCAGCTTAGCAGGACGGGGCAAGGGGAATGGCTACACCTTC. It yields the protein CASSLAGRGKGNGYTF.

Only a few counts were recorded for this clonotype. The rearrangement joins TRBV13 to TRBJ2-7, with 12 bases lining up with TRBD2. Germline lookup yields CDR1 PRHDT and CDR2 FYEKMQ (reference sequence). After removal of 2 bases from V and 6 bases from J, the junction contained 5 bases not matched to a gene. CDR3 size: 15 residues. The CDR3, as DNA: TGTGCCAGCAGCTTAAGAGGACTAGCGGGGAGCGAGCAGTACTTC. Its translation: CASSLRGLAGSEQYF. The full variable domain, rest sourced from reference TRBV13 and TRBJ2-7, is AAGVIQSPRHLIKEKRETATLKCYPIPRHDTVYWYQQGPGQDPQFLISFYEKMQSDKGSIPDRFSAQQFSDYHSELNMSSLELGDSALYFCASSLRGLAGSEQYFGPGTRLTVT.

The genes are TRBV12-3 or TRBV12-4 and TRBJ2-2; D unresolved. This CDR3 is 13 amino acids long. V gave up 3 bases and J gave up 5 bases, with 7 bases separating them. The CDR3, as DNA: TGTGCCAGCAGTTTTGCCTTAACCGGGGAGCTGTTTTTT. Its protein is CASSFALTGELFF.

DNA of the CDR3: TGTGCCAGCAGTCCAGCGGGGGGCAGGACCGGGGAGCTGTTTTTT. Amino acid sequence: CASSPAGGRTGELFF. V gene TRBV12-3 or TRBV12-4 combines with J gene TRBJ2-2; 9 positions agree with TRBD2. V dropped 5 bases and J dropped 5; count of bases not matched to a gene: 6. This CDR3 is 15 amino acids long.

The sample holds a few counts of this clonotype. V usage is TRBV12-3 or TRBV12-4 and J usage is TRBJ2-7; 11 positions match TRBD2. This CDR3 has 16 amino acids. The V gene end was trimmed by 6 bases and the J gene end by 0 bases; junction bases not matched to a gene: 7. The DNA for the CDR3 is TGTGCCAGCAGCGACCTACTAGCGGGGGTCTCCTACGAGCAGTACTTC. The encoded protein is CASSDLLAGVSYEQYF.

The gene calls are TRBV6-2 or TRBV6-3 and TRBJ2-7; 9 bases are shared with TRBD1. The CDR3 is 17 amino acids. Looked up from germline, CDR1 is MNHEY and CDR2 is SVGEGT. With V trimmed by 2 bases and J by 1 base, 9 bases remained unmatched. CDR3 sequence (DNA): TGTGCCAGCAGTTACAATAACAGGGGGCGCGGGTCCTACGAGCAGTACTTC. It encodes CASSYNNRGRGSYEQYF.

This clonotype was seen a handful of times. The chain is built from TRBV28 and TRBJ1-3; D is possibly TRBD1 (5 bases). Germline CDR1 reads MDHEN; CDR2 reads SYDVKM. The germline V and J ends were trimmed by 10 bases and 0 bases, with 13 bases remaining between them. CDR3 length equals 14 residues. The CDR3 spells CATGGTRSGNTIYF. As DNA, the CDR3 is TGTGCCACTGGGGGGACCCGCTCTGGAAACACCATATATTTT.

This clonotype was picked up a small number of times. This CDR3 reads CATSTSRAGERMELAKNIQYF. The CDR3 nucleotides read TGTGCCACCAGCACCTCCCGGGCGGGCGAAAGAATGGAACTAGCCAAAAACATTCAGTACTTC. The chain recombines TRBV15 with TRBJ2-4, with a weak D call TRBD2 (5 bases). V lost 4 bases and J lost 0, with 28 bases in between. CDR1 LNHNV and CDR2 YYDKDF come from the germline V gene (reference sequence). This CDR3 region has 21 residues.

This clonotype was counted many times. The CDR3 nucleotides read TGTGCCAGCAGCCAAACCGGGACAGGGGTTCTGAATGAGCAGTTCTTC. This codes for CASSQTGTGVLNEQFF. This chain connects TRBV12-3 or TRBV12-4 to TRBJ2-1; 10 bases align to TRBD1. Trimming cost V 6 bases and J 7 bases; bases outside gene matches: 12. CDR3 length equals 16 residues.

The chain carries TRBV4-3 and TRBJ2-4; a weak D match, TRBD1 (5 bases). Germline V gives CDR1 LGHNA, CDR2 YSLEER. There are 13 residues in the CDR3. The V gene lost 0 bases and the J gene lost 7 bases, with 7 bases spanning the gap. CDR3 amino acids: CASSQEGRNIQYF. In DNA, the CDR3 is TGCGCCAGCAGCCAAGAGGGGCGCAACATTCAGTACTTC.

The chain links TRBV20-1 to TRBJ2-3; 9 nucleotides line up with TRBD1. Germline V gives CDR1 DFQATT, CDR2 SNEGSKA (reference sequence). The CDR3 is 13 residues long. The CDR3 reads CSSGQGSTDTQYF. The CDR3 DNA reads TGCAGCTCCGGACAGGGGAGCACAGATACGCAGTATTTT.